The 11 T cell receptor beta chains below come from one sample, sequenced in a study of blood T cell repertoires in COVID-19. Assay used: immunoSEQ multiplex PCR; TCRdb lists only in-frame clones, some missing. The sample has nearly 100,000 clones; 65% to 90% are singletons. The sequenced material came from peripheral blood. All receptors come from an elderly man with acute or convalescent COVID-19.

CDR3 bases: TGTGCCAGCACCCTAACCGGGGAGCTGTTTTTT. Translated, it gives CASTLTGELFF. The J gene is TRBJ2-2, the V gene TRBV7-2, with no clear D. Between the trimmed V and J ends, which lost 7 bases and 5 bases, there was a span of 5 bases. CDR3 length: 11 amino acids. The germline CDR1 and CDR2 sequences are SGHTA and FQGNSA. The whole variable domain, filled in from reference TRBV7-2 and TRBJ2-2, reads GAGVSQSPSNKVTEKGKDVELRCDPISGHTALYWYRQSLGQGLEFLIYFQGNSAPDKSGLPSDRFSAERTGGSVSTLTIQRTQQEDSAVYLCASTLTGELFFGEGSRLTVL.

This chain uses TRBV21-1 with TRBJ2-1; TRBD1 is taken as the D call from the table, unchecked against the DNA. TRBV21-1 is a recognized pseudogene. CDR3 length: 14 residues. The CDR3 spells CASSGAQTGNEQFF. In DNA form, the CDR3 reads TGTGCCAGCAGCGGCGCTCAGACAGGGAATGAGCAGTTCTTC.

The CDR3 DNA reads as TGTGCCAGCAGTTACTCGGGGGGGCTCTTCCAAGAGACCCAGTACTTC. Translated: CASSYSGGLFQETQYF. This chain links TRBV6-6 with TRBJ2-5, with D perhaps matching TRBD2 (7 bases). V lost 0 bases, J lost 1 base, and 12 bases lay in between. The CDR3 extends over 16 amino acids. Looked up from germline, CDR1 is MNHNY and CDR2 is SVGAGI (reference sequence).

This rearrangement joins TRBV28 to TRBJ2-5; D unresolved. Germline loops: CDR1 MDHEN, CDR2 SYDVKM. The CDR3 totals 14 residues. The V gene lost 2 bases and the J gene lost 1 base, with 8 bases spanning the gap. CDR3 DNA: TGTGCCAGCAGTTTACGGCAGGCCCAAGAGACCCAGTACTTC. This gives the protein CASSLRQAQETQYF. Combining the CDR3 with reference TRBV28 and TRBJ2-5 gives the whole variable domain DVKVTQSSRYLVKRTGEKVFLECVQDMDHENMFWYRQDPGLGLRLIYFSYDVKMKEKGDIPEGYSVSREKKERFSLILESASTNQTSMYLCASSLRQAQETQYFGPGTRLLVL.

The chain recombines TRBV25-1 with TRBJ2-5, with 8 nucleotides matching TRBD2. This CDR3 is built from 14 residues. Trimming removed 7 bases from V and 3 bases from J; junction bases left unmatched: 7. Germline values: CDR1 MGHDK, CDR2 SYGVNS. CDR3 sequence: CASTSTSEEETQYF. CDR3 DNA sequence: TGTGCCAGCACATCGACTAGCGAAGAAGAGACCCAGTACTTC. The full variable domain, its missing parts supplied by reference TRBV25-1 and TRBJ2-5, is EADIYQTPRYLVIGTGKKITLECSQTMGHDKMYWYQQDPGMELHLIHYSYGVNSTEKGDLSSESTVSRIRTEHFPLTLESARPSHTSQYLCASTSTSEEETQYFGPGTRLLVL.

The chain links TRBV6-2 or TRBV6-3 to TRBJ2-7, with 8 bases that match TRBD1. Germline CDR1 reads MNHEY; CDR2 reads SVGEGT. V lost 5 bases and J lost 1; bases outside the gene matches: 7. This CDR3 has 15 residues. The CDR3: CASSGQGAVSYEQYF. Here the CDR3 DNA reads TGTGCCAGCAGTGGACAGGGTGCTGTATCCTACGAGCAGTACTTC.

The V and J genes are TRBV30 and TRBJ2-2; D is possibly TRBD2 (5 bases). Germline-derived CDR1 and CDR2 are GTSNPN and SVGIG (reference sequence). This CDR3 is 14 amino acids long. With 8 bases removed from V and 5 bases from J, the gap between germline ends came to 18 bases. CDR3 in DNA: TGTGCCGGGCGGTCGACTCGAGGGACCGGGGAGCTGTTTTTT. It specifies CAGRSTRGTGELFF.

The chain is built from TRBV5-4 and TRBJ2-1; D is perhaps TRBD1 (7 bases). Trimming removed 4 bases at V and 1 base at J, with 27 bases between. Germline V gene data show CDR1 as SGHNT and CDR2 as YYREEE (reference sequence). This CDR3 region has 20 residues. The CDR3 DNA reads TGTGCCAGCAGCCCCGGGGCGGGACAGAAGGTTCGCGGGTCCTACAATGAGCAGTTCTTC. Protein: CASSPGAGQKVRGSYNEQFF.

The V and J genes are TRBV3-1 (or the pseudogene TRBV3-2) and TRBJ2-5; the D is unclear. Deletions cut 1 base from V and 0 bases from J, with 12 bases between. The length of the CDR3 is 16 residues. Germline CDR1 is LGHDT and CDR2 is YNNKEL (reference sequence). The CDR3 bases are TGTGCCAGCAGCCAAGGACTCGCGGCAAACCAAGAGACCCAGTACTTC. Amino acids: CASSQGLAANQETQYF.

This clone was detected once. This rearrangement joins TRBV28 to TRBJ2-4; 7 positions agree with TRBD1. Germline trimming cut 3 bases from V and 6 bases from J; bases unmatched to any gene: 5. This CDR3 comprises 14 residues. Germline V lookup: CDR1 MDHEN, CDR2 SYDVKM. The CDR3 sequence is CASSFDRVRNIQYF. The CDR3 DNA follows: TGTGCCAGCAGTTTTGACAGGGTGAGAAACATTCAGTACTTC.

This clone was observed a few times. Here the CDR3 reads CASSGTGYGYTF. CDR3 sequence (DNA): TGTGCCAGCAGTGGGACAGGGTACGGCTACACCTTC. The chain carries TRBV2 and TRBJ1-2; 8 nucleotides match TRBD1. From germline, CDR1 is SNHLY and CDR2 FYNNEI. The CDR3 contains 12 residues. With 4 bases clipped from V and 8 bases from J, the junction kept 3 bases outside the gene matches.